These T cell receptor beta chains were read from a single sample in a study of cytomegalovirus exposure and HLA in healthy donors. The data were produced by immunoSEQ multiplex PCR, yet TCRdb's version contains in-frame clones alone and is incomplete. Of roughly 140,000 clones listed, 75% to 85% are singletons. The sample consisted of PBMCs. These receptor sequences come from a man aged 50-59 years in good health and CMV-seropositive. Each CDR3 is given with its conserved first and last residue. The order of the fields is CDR3 DNA, CDR3 protein, V gene, J gene, D gene, clone size. D genes are given only for firm matches. Rows give clone size only sometimes, using once, few, many, or a class for an expanded clone.

CDR3nt: TGTGCCAACGCACTAGCGGGAGGGGCTTCGAGGCATGAGCAGTTCTTC
CDR3aa: CANALAGGASRHEQFF
v_gene: TRBV7-2
j_gene: TRBJ2-1
d_gene: TRBD2
abundance: -

CDR3nt: TGTGCCTGGAGTGTAGGAGCCTACGAGCAGTACTTC
CDR3aa: CAWSVGAYEQYF
v_gene: TRBV30
j_gene: TRBJ2-7
d_gene: -
abundance: once

CDR3nt: TGTGCCAGCACCAGGACAGGGGGCACCTACGAGCAGTACTTC
CDR3aa: CASTRTGGTYEQYF
v_gene: TRBV7-9
j_gene: TRBJ2-7
d_gene: TRBD1
abundance: -

CDR3nt: TGTGCCAGCAGCTTCACAGCTAAGGAGCAGTACTTC
CDR3aa: CASSFTAKEQYF
v_gene: TRBV7-2
j_gene: TRBJ2-7
d_gene: -
abundance: -

CDR3nt: TGTGCCAGCTCACACCGACAGGGGATGAGAGGAAGCAGTGGAAACACCATATATTTT
CDR3aa: CASSHRQGMRGSSGNTIYF
v_gene: TRBV18
j_gene: TRBJ1-3
d_gene: TRBD1
abundance: -

CDR3nt: TGTGCCTGGAGTGTAAAGGGGGCGTGGGGGCAGTATTTT
CDR3aa: CAWSVKGAWGQYF
v_gene: TRBV30
j_gene: TRBJ2-3
d_gene: TRBD1
abundance: few

CDR3nt: TGTTCCAGCAGCTTAGGGACAGGGACCTACGAGCAGTACTTC
CDR3aa: CSSSLGTGTYEQYF
v_gene: TRBV7-9
j_gene: TRBJ2-7
d_gene: TRBD1
abundance: -

CDR3nt: TGTGCCAGCAGTCCGGGGTGGGATGGTTCACCCCTCCACTTT
CDR3aa: CASSPGWDGSPLHF
v_gene: TRBV27
j_gene: TRBJ1-6
d_gene: -
abundance: -

CDR3nt: TGTGCCAGCAGCTTCGACGGACAGGGAACGTCACCCCTCCACTTT
CDR3aa: CASSFDGQGTSPLHF
v_gene: TRBV7-3
j_gene: TRBJ1-6
d_gene: TRBD1
abundance: -

CDR3nt: TGTGCCATCAGTCAGGGCAACACTGAAGCTTTCTTT
CDR3aa: CAISQGNTEAFF
v_gene: TRBV10-3
j_gene: TRBJ1-1
d_gene: -
abundance: -

CDR3nt: TGTGCCAGCAGCTTGGAGGCGGGCAGAAAAGAGACCCAGTACTTC
CDR3aa: CASSLEAGRKETQYF
v_gene: TRBV5-4
j_gene: TRBJ2-5
d_gene: -
abundance: few

CDR3nt: TGTGCCAGCAGCATAGACATGCCACAAGAGACCCAGTACTTC
CDR3aa: CASSIDMPQETQYF
v_gene: TRBV5-8
j_gene: TRBJ2-5
d_gene: -
abundance: -

CDR3nt: TGCGCCAGCAGCTGGTGGACTAGCGGGAGAACGGAGCAGTTCTTC
CDR3aa: CASSWWTSGRTEQFF
v_gene: TRBV5-1
j_gene: TRBJ2-1
d_gene: TRBD2
abundance: once

CDR3nt: TGTGCCAGCAGCTTAGCGGGAAGACTAGGCGCTGAGACCCAGTACTTC
CDR3aa: CASSLAGRLGAETQYF
v_gene: TRBV7-2
j_gene: TRBJ2-5
d_gene: -
abundance: once

CDR3nt: TGTGCCAGCAGTTTTGGCAGGGGGCGCGGAGGCTACACCTTC
CDR3aa: CASSFGRGRGGYTF
v_gene: TRBV28
j_gene: TRBJ1-2
d_gene: TRBD1
abundance: -

CDR3nt: TGTGCCAGCAGCGCTTTCTTTGCGGGAGGGGGCGAGGAGACCCAGTACTTC
CDR3aa: CASSAFFAGGGEETQYF
v_gene: TRBV2
j_gene: TRBJ2-5
d_gene: TRBD2
abundance: -

CDR3nt: TGCAGTGCCCGGGGGGACAATGAGCAGTTCTTC
CDR3aa: CSARGDNEQFF
v_gene: TRBV20-1
j_gene: TRBJ2-1
d_gene: TRBD2
abundance: -

CDR3nt: TGTGCCTGGACGCGGGGATACTACAATGAGCAGTTCTTC
CDR3aa: CAWTRGYYNEQFF
v_gene: TRBV30
j_gene: TRBJ2-1
d_gene: -
abundance: -

CDR3nt: TGTGCCAGCAGCGACAGGGGTGGAAATCAGCCCCAGCATTTT
CDR3aa: CASSDRGGNQPQHF
v_gene: TRBV28
j_gene: TRBJ1-5
d_gene: TRBD1
abundance: -

CDR3nt: TGCGCCAGCAGCCAAGTCACCGGTCAAAGCACAGATACGCAGTATTTT
CDR3aa: CASSQVTGQSTDTQYF
v_gene: TRBV4-1
j_gene: TRBJ2-3
d_gene: -
abundance: -

CDR3nt: TGTGCGTCGACTGAGGGAGCTAGCTCTGGAAACACCATATATTTT
CDR3aa: CASTEGASSGNTIYF
v_gene: TRBV28
j_gene: TRBJ1-3
d_gene: -
abundance: few

CDR3nt: TGTGCCAGCAGCCATCCAGGGGGACTAGTATCCTACGAGCAGTACTTC
CDR3aa: CASSHPGGLVSYEQYF
v_gene: TRBV14
j_gene: TRBJ2-7
d_gene: -
abundance: -

CDR3nt: TGTGCCAGTAGTACCTCAACAGGGTATGGCACCGGGGAGCTGTTTTTT
CDR3aa: CASSTSTGYGTGELFF
v_gene: TRBV19
j_gene: TRBJ2-2
d_gene: -
abundance: -

CDR3nt: TGCGCCAGCAGCGGGGGGACAGGGGGAATTTTTAATTCACCCCTCCACTTT
CDR3aa: CASSGGTGGIFNSPLHF
v_gene: TRBV5-1
j_gene: TRBJ1-6
d_gene: TRBD1
abundance: -

CDR3nt: TGTGCCAGCAGTTTGCCTAGCGGGCTCACAGATACGCAGTATTTT
CDR3aa: CASSLPSGLTDTQYF
v_gene: TRBV28
j_gene: TRBJ2-3
d_gene: TRBD2
abundance: once

CDR3nt: TGTGCCAGCAGCCCCCACGGGTCCCTAACGGGCACTGAAGCTTTCTTT
CDR3aa: CASSPHGSLTGTEAFF
v_gene: TRBV6-6
j_gene: TRBJ1-1
d_gene: -
abundance: -

CDR3nt: TGTGCCAGCAGTTACCATCCCGGGACTAGTCCCACCGGGGAGCTGTTTTTT
CDR3aa: CASSYHPGTSPTGELFF
v_gene: TRBV7-2
j_gene: TRBJ2-2
d_gene: TRBD2
abundance: once

CDR3nt: TGTGCCAGCAGTCACGACCCGCAGGCCGGGGAGCTGTTTTTT
CDR3aa: CASSHDPQAGELFF
v_gene: TRBV28
j_gene: TRBJ2-2
d_gene: -
abundance: -

CDR3nt: TGTGCCAGCAGCCCCACACAGGGGTCGGTAGATACGCAGTATTTT
CDR3aa: CASSPTQGSVDTQYF
v_gene: TRBV7-3
j_gene: TRBJ2-3
d_gene: TRBD1
abundance: few

CDR3nt: TGTGCCAGCAGTATAACAGGGGGCCAAGAGACCCAGTACTTC
CDR3aa: CASSITGGQETQYF
v_gene: TRBV7-2
j_gene: TRBJ2-5
d_gene: TRBD1
abundance: -

CDR3nt: TGTGCCAGCAGTACAACCGTGGGGGACAGGGGTGGGCAGCCCCAGCATTTT
CDR3aa: CASSTTVGDRGGQPQHF
v_gene: TRBV28
j_gene: TRBJ1-5
d_gene: TRBD1
abundance: -

CDR3nt: TGTGCCAGCAGACCTGGGACTAACCAAGAGACCCAGTACTTC
CDR3aa: CASRPGTNQETQYF
v_gene: TRBV27
j_gene: TRBJ2-5
d_gene: TRBD2
abundance: -

CDR3nt: TGCGCCAGCAGCTTGGGGACAGGGGGCGCAGATACGCAGTATTTT
CDR3aa: CASSLGTGGADTQYF
v_gene: TRBV5-1
j_gene: TRBJ2-3
d_gene: TRBD1
abundance: -

CDR3nt: TGTGCCAGCAGTTACTGGCCACGGGGCGAGCAGTACTTC
CDR3aa: CASSYWPRGEQYF
v_gene: TRBV6-5
j_gene: TRBJ2-7
d_gene: -
abundance: -

CDR3nt: TGCGCCAGCAGTCATGCATCACGGAGCACCGGGGAGCTGTTTTTT
CDR3aa: CASSHASRSTGELFF
v_gene: TRBV23-1
j_gene: TRBJ2-2
d_gene: -
abundance: -

CDR3nt: TGTGCCAGCAGTTTTGTAGCGGGAGAGGCAGATACGCAGTATTTT
CDR3aa: CASSFVAGEADTQYF
v_gene: TRBV27
j_gene: TRBJ2-3
d_gene: TRBD2
abundance: -

CDR3nt: TGTGCCAGCAGCCGCCCCGAGACATATGGCTACACCTTC
CDR3aa: CASSRPETYGYTF
v_gene: TRBV28
j_gene: TRBJ1-2
d_gene: -
abundance: -

CDR3nt: TGTGCCAGCAGGGGTTCGGGACAGGTCTATGGCTACACCTTC
CDR3aa: CASRGSGQVYGYTF
v_gene: TRBV6-1
j_gene: TRBJ1-2
d_gene: TRBD1
abundance: once

CDR3nt: TGTGCCAGCAGCGCGCTTCTAGCGGAAACAGATACGCAGTATTTT
CDR3aa: CASSALLAETDTQYF
v_gene: TRBV7-2
j_gene: TRBJ2-3
d_gene: TRBD2
abundance: -

CDR3nt: TGTGCCAGCTCACCGACACCGGGACAGACCTACGAGCAGTACTTC
CDR3aa: CASSPTPGQTYEQYF
v_gene: TRBV18
j_gene: TRBJ2-7
d_gene: TRBD1
abundance: -

CDR3nt: TGTGCCAGCTCACCACCAGTATACCTCCGGCAGGCCCAGTACTTC
CDR3aa: CASSPPVYLRQAQYF
v_gene: TRBV18
j_gene: TRBJ2-5
d_gene: -
abundance: -

CDR3nt: TGTGCCAGCAGTTTCGGGACAGGGGAAGGCCAGCCCCAGCATTTT
CDR3aa: CASSFGTGEGQPQHF
v_gene: TRBV27
j_gene: TRBJ1-5
d_gene: TRBD1
abundance: -

CDR3nt: TGTGCCAGCAGCGTGTCCCCGGGACAGAGCTCCTACGAGCAGTACTTC
CDR3aa: CASSVSPGQSSYEQYF
v_gene: TRBV7-9
j_gene: TRBJ2-7
d_gene: TRBD1
abundance: -

CDR3nt: TGCACCAGCAGCCACGGTCTAAGGCTGTTTTTT
CDR3aa: CTSSHGLRLFF
v_gene: TRBV1
j_gene: TRBJ2-2
d_gene: -
abundance: -

CDR3nt: TGTGCCAGCTCACCGGCCTCCGGGACTAGCGGCTCCTACGAGCAGTACTTC
CDR3aa: CASSPASGTSGSYEQYF
v_gene: TRBV18
j_gene: TRBJ2-7
d_gene: TRBD2
abundance: once

CDR3nt: TGTGCCAGTAGCAATATCCTCCGGGACTCGACCTACAATGAGCAGTTCTTC
CDR3aa: CASSNILRDSTYNEQFF
v_gene: TRBV19
j_gene: TRBJ2-1
d_gene: -
abundance: -

CDR3nt: TGTGCCAGCAGCTTGGGCAGGGCCTCCGAAGCTTTCTTT
CDR3aa: CASSLGRASEAFF
v_gene: TRBV5-6
j_gene: TRBJ1-1
d_gene: -
abundance: -

CDR3nt: TGTGCCAGCAGTTTGACAGGCGGCCTTAGCAATCAGCCCCAGCATTTT
CDR3aa: CASSLTGGLSNQPQHF
v_gene: TRBV28
j_gene: TRBJ1-5
d_gene: -
abundance: -

CDR3nt: TGCGCCAGCAGTACTAGCGGGAGTCGACAAGAGACCCAGTACTTC
CDR3aa: CASSTSGSRQETQYF
v_gene: TRBV5-1
j_gene: TRBJ2-5
d_gene: TRBD2
abundance: -

CDR3nt: TGCAGCGTTGAATCGGGGGGGCCGAACACCGGGGAGCTGTTTTTT
CDR3aa: CSVESGGPNTGELFF
v_gene: TRBV29-1
j_gene: TRBJ2-2
d_gene: TRBD2
abundance: few

CDR3nt: TGTGCCAGCAGCCCGGATTCCGGGACTGCTTTGATTTTT
CDR3aa: CASSPDSGTALIF
v_gene: TRBV27
j_gene: TRBJ1-5
d_gene: -
abundance: -

CDR3nt: TGTGCCAGCAGTGACTCCGGGACTAGCGGGAGGGCCAATGAGCAGTTCTTC
CDR3aa: CASSDSGTSGRANEQFF
v_gene: TRBV6-4
j_gene: TRBJ2-1
d_gene: TRBD2
abundance: -

CDR3nt: TGTCTAGGGGGTCAGAATGGCTACACCTTC
CDR3aa: CLGGQNGYTF
v_gene: TRBV2
j_gene: TRBJ1-2
d_gene: -
abundance: once

CDR3nt: TGTGCCATCAAAAGGGCGGGAGAAAACTACGAGCAGTACTTC
CDR3aa: CAIKRAGENYEQYF
v_gene: TRBV10-3
j_gene: TRBJ2-7
d_gene: TRBD2
abundance: -